A single T cell receptor (beta chain) is shown here with its context. The data stem from a study of blood T cell repertoires in COVID-19. Background on the study: Donors in the United States, Italy and Spain gave samples during acute or convalescent COVID-19. The analysed material was cDNA or gDNA that came from T cells, B-cell-depleted T cells, or PBMCs.

J was trimmed by 0 bases and V by 5 bases; bases with no gene match: 8. Germline CDR1 is LNHDA and CDR2 is SQIVND (reference sequence). The CDR3 has 16 amino acids. Clones were read by immunoSEQ multiplex PCR, and TCRdb kept only the in-frame ones, dropping some. The table includes 200,000 to 300,000 clones, almost 85% detected once. The chain carries TRBV19 and TRBJ2-3; 7 positions agree with TRBD1. The source material was peripheral blood. The TCR originated in a man between 45 and 60 years old with acute or convalescent COVID-19. The CDR3: CASSGQDIRSTDTQYF. CDR3 coding DNA: TGTGCCAGTAGTGGACAGGACATACGAAGCACAGATACGCAGTATTTT. The full variable domain, in which reference TRBV19 and TRBJ2-3 provide the parts outside the CDR3, is DGGITQSPKYLFRKEGQNVTLSCEQNLNHDAMYWYRQDPGQGLRLIYYSQIVNDFQKGDIAEGYSVSREKKESFPLTVTSAQKNPTAFYLCASSGQDIRSTDTQYFGPGTRLTVL.